This T cell receptor beta chain was identified in a study of blood T cell repertoires in COVID-19. Study summary: Sites in the United States, Italy and Spain provided acute and convalescent COVID-19 samples.

Per the original methods: Reference gene primer amplification yielded estimated nucleated cell counts. The repertoire was sequenced with immunoSEQ multiplex PCR; TCRdb's copy has only in-frame clones and lacks some. The V and J calls and clone size are taken from that table; D and trimming were inferred from the DNA. Among about 73,000 clones listed, about 86% were seen once. This CDR3 has 11 amino acids. The germline gives CDR1 MNHNY, CDR2 SVGAGI (reference sequence). Trimming shortened V by 2 bases and J by 7 bases, and 6 bases separated the two germline ends. This clone showed up just a few times. The V call is TRBV6-6, the J call TRBJ2-7, with unresolved D. Source material: peripheral blood. The clonotype comes from a human donor in a cohort sampled during active COVID-19. The DNA of the CDR3 is TGTGCCAGCAGTTACGGCCAAGAGCAGTACTTC. This gives the protein CASSYGQEQYF.